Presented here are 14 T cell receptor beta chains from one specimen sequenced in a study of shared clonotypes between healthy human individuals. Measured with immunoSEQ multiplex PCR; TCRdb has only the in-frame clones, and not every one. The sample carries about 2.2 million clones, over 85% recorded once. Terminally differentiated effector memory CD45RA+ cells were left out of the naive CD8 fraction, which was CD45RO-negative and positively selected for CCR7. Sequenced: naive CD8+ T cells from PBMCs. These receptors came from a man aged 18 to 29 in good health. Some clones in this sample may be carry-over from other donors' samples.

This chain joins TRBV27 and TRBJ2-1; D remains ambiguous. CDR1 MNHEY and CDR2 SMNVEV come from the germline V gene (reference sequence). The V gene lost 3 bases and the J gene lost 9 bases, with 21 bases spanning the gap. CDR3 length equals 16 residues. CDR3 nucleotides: TGTGCCAGCAGTTTCCGTACCAGGCCGCCTGCTAGTGAGCAGTTCTTC. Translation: CASSFRTRPPASEQFF.

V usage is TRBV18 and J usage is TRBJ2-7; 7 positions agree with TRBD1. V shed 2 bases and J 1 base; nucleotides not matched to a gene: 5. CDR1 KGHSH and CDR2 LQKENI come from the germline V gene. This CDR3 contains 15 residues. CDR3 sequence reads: CASSPSSRGSYEQYF. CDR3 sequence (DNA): TGTGCCAGCTCACCAAGTAGCAGGGGGTCCTACGAGCAGTACTTC.

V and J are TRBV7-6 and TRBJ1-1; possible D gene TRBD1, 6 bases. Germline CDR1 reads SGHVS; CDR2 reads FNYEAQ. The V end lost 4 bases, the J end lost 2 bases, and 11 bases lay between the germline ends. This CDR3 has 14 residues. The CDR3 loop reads CASSSETGNTEAFF. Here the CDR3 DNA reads TGTGCCAGCAGCTCCGAGACAGGCAACACTGAAGCTTTCTTT.

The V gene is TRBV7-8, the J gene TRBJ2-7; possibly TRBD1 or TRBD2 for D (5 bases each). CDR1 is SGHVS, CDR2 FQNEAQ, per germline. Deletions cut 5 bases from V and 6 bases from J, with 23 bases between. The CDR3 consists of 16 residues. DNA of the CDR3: TGTGCCAGCAGCCCGGGGCCGGAAAACGTCCTAGGCGAGCAGTACTTC. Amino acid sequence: CASSPGPENVLGEQYF. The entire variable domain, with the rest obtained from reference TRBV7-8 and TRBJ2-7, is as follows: GAGVSQSPRYKVAKRGQDVALRCDPISGHVSLFWYQQALGQGPEFLTYFQNEAQLDKSGLPSDRFFAERPEGSVSTLKIQRTQQEDSAVYLCASSPGPENVLGEQYFGPGTRLTVT.

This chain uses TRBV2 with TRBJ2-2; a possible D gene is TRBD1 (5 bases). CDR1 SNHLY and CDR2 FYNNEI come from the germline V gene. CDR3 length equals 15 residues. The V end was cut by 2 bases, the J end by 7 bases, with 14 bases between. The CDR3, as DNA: TGTGCCAGCAGTGAATCTCTTGGGGCTGGCGGGGAGCTGTTTTTT. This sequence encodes CASSESLGAGGELFF.

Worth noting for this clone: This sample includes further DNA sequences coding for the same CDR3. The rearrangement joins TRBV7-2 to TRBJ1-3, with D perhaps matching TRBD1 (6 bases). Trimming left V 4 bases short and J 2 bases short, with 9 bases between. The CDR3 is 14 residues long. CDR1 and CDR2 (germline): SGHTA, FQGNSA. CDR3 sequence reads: CASSSTGTGNTIYF. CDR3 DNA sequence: TGTGCCAGCAGCTCGACAGGTACTGGAAACACCATATATTTT.

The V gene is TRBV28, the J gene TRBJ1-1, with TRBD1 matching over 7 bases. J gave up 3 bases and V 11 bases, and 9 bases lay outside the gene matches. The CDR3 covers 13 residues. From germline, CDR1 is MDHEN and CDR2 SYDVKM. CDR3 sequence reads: CAGQDRVHTEAFF. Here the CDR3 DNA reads TGTGCCGGACAAGACAGGGTCCACACTGAAGCTTTCTTT.

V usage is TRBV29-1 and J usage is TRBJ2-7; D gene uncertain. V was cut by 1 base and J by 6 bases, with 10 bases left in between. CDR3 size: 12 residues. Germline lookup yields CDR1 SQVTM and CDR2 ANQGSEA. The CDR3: CSVEGAGTEQYF. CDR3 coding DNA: TGCAGCGTTGAAGGGGCTGGTACCGAGCAGTACTTC.

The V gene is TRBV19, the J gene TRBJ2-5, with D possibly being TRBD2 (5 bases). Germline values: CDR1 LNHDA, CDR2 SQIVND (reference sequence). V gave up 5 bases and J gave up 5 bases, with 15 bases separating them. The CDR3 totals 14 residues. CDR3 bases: TGTGCCAGTAGTCTAACCGGACTGAGGGAGACCCAGTACTTC. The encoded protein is CASSLTGLRETQYF.

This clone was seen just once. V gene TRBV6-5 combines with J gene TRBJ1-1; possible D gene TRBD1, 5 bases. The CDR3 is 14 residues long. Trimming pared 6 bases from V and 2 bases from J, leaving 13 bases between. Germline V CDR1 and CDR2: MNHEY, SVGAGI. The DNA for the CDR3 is TGTGCCAGCAGAAGAAATGACAGAAACACTGAAGCTTTCTTT. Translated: CASRRNDRNTEAFF.

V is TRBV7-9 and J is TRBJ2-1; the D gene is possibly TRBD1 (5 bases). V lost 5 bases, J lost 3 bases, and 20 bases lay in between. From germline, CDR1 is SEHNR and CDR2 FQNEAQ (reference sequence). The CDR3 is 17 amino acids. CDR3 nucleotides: TGTGCCAGCAGCCCCATATCTGGCAGGGCTGGCTACAATGAGCAGTTCTTC. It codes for CASSPISGRAGYNEQFF.

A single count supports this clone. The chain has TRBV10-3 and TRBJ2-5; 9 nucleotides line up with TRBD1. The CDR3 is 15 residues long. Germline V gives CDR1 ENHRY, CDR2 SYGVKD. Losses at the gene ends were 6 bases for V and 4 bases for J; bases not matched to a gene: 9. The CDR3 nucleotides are TGTGCCATCAGGTGGGCACAGGGGGCGCGAGAGACCCAGTACTTC. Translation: CAIRWAQGARETQYF.

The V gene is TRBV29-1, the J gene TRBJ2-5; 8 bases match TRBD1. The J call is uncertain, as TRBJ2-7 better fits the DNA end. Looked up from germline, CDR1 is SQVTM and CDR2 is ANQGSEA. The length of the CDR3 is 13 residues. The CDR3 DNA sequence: TGCAGCGTTGAAGTTACAGGGGGCTACGAGCAGTACTTC. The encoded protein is CSVEVTGGYEQYF.

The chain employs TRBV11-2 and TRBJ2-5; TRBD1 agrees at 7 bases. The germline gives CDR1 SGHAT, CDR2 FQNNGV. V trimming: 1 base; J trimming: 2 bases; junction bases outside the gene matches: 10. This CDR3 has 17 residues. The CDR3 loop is CASSLGLRTGTQETQYF. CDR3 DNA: TGTGCCAGCAGCTTAGGACTACGGACAGGCACTCAAGAGACCCAGTACTTC.